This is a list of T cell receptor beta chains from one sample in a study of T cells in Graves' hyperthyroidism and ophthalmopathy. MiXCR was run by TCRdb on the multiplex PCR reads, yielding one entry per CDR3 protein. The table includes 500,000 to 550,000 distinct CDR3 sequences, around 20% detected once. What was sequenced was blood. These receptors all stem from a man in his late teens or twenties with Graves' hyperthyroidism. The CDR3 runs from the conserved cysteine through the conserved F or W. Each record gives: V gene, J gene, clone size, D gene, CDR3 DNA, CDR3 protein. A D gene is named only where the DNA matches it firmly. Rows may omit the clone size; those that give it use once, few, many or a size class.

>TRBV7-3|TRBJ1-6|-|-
TGTGCCAGCAGCTGGGACACCGACAATTCACCCCTCCGCTTT
CASSWDTDNSPLRF
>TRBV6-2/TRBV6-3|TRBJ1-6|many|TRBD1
TGTGCCAGCAGTTATCCCGGGACAGTAGCAACAAAACCCCTCCACTTT
CASSYPGTVATKPLHF
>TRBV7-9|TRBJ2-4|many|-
TGTGCCAGCAGCCCAAGTTCCGGGCCCCTGGCCAAAAACATTCAGTACTTC
CASSPSSGPLAKNIQYF
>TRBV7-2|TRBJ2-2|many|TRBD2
TGTGCCAGCAGCTCAGCGGGGCTCTCGAACACCGGGGAGCTGTTTTTT
CASSSAGLSNTGELFF
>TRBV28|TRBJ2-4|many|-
TGTGCCAGCAGGACTTCCCGGGGGGCCAAAAACATTCAGTACTTC
CASRTSRGAKNIQYF
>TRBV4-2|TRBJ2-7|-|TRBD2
TGTGCCAGCAGCCAAGACCGAGCGGGGGCGTCCTACGAGCAGTACTTC
CASSQDRAGASYEQYF
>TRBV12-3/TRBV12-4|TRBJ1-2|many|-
TGTGCCAGCAGCCCTACGTCTGGGGGTGATGGCTACACCTTC
CASSPTSGGDGYTF
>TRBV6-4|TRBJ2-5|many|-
TGTGCCAGCAGTTACCACAGGGAGTACCAAGAGACCCAGTACTTC
CASSYHREYQETQYF
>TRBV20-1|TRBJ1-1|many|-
TGCAGTGCTAGAGAGTATGGGCCTGAAGCTTTCTTT
CSAREYGPEAFF
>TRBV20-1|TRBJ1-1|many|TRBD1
TGCAGTGCTCACACAGGGGGTAGCACTGAAGCTTTCTTT
CSAHTGGSTEAFF
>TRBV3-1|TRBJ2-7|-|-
TGTGCCAGCAGCCAAGACGGGCGCTGGCAGTACTTC
CASSQDGRWQYF
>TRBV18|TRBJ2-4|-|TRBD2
TGTGCCAGCTCAAGTCGGGGGGGCGAGGAAGCCAAAAACATTAAGTACTTC
CASSSRGGEEAKNIKYF
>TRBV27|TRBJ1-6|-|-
TGTGCCTGCAGTTGGCAGGGTAGTTCACCCCTCCACTTT
CACSWQGSSPLHF
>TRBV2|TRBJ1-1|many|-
TGTGCCAGCAGTGTAAGGCAAGGGGACACTGAAGCTTTCTTT
CASSVRQGDTEAFF
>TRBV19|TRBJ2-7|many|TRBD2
TGTGCCAGTAGTATGCGGGGGGCCTACGAGCAGTACTTC
CASSMRGAYEQYF
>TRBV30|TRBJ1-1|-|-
TGTGCCGCCAGACAGGATAATATGAACACTGAAGCTTTCTTT
CAARQDNMNTEAFF
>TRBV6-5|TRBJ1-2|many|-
TGTGCCAGCAGGCGGCCGGGGGAGGATGGCTACACCTTC
CASRRPGEDGYTF
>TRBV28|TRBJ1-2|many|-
TGTGCCAGCAGCCCTGAGGAACGTGGCTACACCTTC
CASSPEERGYTF
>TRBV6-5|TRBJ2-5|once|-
TGTGCCAGCAGTTACGCCCGGTCTGGTAGGGAGACCCAGTACTTC
CASSYARSGRETQYF
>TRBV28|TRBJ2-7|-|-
TGTGCCAGCAGTTTAGGGCCTTTAAGAACCTACGAGCAGTACTTC
CASSLGPLRTYEQYF